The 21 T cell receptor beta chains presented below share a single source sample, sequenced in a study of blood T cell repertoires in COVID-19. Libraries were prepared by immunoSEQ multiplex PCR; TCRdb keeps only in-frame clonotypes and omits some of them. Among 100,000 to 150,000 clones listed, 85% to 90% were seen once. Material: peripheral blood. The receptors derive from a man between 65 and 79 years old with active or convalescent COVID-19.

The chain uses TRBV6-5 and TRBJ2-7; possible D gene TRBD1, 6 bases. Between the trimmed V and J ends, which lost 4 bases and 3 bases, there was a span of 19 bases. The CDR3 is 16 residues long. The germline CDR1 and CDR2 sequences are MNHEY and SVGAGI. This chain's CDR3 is CASSSQGSKVYYEQYF. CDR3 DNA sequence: TGTGCCAGCAGTTCACAGGGTTCGAAGGTATACTACGAGCAGTACTTC.

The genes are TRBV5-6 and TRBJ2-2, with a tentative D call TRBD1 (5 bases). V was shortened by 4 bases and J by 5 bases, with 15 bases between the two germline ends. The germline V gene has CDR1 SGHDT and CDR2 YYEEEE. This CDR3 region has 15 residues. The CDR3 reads CASSGAGFWTGELFF. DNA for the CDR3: TGTGCCAGCAGCGGCGCAGGGTTTTGGACCGGGGAGCTGTTTTTT.

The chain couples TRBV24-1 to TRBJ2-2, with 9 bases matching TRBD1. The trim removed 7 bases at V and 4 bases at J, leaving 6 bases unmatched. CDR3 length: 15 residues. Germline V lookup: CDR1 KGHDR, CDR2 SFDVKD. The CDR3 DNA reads TGTGCCACCAGCGCCAGGACAGGGGCCACCGGGGAGCTGTTTTTT. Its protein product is CATSARTGATGELFF.

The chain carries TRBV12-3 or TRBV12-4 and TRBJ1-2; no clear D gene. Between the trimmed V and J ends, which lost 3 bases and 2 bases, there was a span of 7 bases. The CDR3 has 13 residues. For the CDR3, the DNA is TGTGCCAGCAGTTTTCAGACAAACTATGGCTACACCTTC. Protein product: CASSFQTNYGYTF.

CDR3 sequence reads: CASRSTGGTEAFF. CDR3 bases: TGTGCCAGCAGGTCGACAGGGGGGACTGAAGCTTTCTTT. V is TRBV27 and J is TRBJ1-1; TRBD1 aligns across 9 bases. V shed 6 bases and J 5 bases; nucleotides not matched to a gene: 4. The CDR3 sequence is 13 residues long. Germline V gives CDR1 MNHEY, CDR2 SMNVEV (reference sequence).

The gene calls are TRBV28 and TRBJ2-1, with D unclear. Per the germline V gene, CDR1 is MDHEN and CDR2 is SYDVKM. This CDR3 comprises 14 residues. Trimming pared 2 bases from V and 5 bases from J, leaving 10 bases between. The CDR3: CASSLNGGNNEQFF. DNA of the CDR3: TGTGCCAGCAGTTTAAATGGCGGAAACAATGAGCAGTTCTTC.

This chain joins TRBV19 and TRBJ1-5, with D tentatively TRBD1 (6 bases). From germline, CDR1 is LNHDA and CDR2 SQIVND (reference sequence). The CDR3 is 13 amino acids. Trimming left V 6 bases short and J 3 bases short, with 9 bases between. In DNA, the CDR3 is TGTGCCAGTAGCTGGACAGACAATCAGCCCCAGCATTTT. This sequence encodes CASSWTDNQPQHF. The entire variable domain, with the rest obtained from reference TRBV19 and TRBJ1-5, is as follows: DGGITQSPKYLFRKEGQNVTLSCEQNLNHDAMYWYRQDPGQGLRLIYYSQIVNDFQKGDIAEGYSVSREKKESFPLTVTSAQKNPTAFYLCASSWTDNQPQHFGDGTRLSIL.

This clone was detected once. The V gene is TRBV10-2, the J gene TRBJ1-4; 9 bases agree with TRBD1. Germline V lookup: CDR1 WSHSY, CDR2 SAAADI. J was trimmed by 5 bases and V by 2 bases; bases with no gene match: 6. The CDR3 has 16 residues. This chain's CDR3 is CASSEGLGTGNEKLFF. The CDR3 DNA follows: TGCGCCAGCAGTGAGGGTTTGGGGACAGGGAATGAAAAACTGTTTTTT.

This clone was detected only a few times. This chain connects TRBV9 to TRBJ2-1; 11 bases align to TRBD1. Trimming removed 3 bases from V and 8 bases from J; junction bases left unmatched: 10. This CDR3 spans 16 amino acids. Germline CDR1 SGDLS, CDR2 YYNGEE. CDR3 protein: CASSAIGTGGFDEQFF. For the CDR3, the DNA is TGTGCCAGCAGCGCGATCGGGACAGGGGGGTTCGATGAGCAGTTCTTC.

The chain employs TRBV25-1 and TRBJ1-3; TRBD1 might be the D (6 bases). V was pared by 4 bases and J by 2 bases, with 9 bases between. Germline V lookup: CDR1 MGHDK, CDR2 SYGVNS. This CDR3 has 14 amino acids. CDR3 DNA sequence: TGTGCCAGCAGTGCCTCAGGGGCTGGAAACACCATATATTTT. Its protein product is CASSASGAGNTIYF.

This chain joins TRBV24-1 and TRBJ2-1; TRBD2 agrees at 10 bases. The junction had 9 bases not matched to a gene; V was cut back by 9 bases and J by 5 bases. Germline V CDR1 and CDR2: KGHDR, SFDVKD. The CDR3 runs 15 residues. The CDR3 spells CATGTSGKKHNEQFF. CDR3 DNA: TGTGCCACCGGTACTAGCGGGAAAAAACACAATGAGCAGTTCTTC.

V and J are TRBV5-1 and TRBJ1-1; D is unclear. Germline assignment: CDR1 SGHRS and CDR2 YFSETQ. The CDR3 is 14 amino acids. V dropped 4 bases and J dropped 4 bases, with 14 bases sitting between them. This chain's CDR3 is CASSVSTAGTEAFF. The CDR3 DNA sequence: TGCGCCAGCAGCGTGTCTACAGCCGGCACTGAAGCTTTCTTT.

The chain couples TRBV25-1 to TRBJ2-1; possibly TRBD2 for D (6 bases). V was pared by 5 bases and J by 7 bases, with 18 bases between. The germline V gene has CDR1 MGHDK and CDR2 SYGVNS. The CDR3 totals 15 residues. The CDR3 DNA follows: TGTGCCAGCAGTCCGTTTACCGGGAGTCGAAATGAGCAGTTCTTC. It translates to CASSPFTGSRNEQFF. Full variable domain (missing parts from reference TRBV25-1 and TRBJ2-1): EADIYQTPRYLVIGTGKKITLECSQTMGHDKMYWYQQDPGMELHLIHYSYGVNSTEKGDLSSESTVSRIRTEHFPLTLESARPSHTSQYLCASSPFTGSRNEQFFGPGTRLTVL.

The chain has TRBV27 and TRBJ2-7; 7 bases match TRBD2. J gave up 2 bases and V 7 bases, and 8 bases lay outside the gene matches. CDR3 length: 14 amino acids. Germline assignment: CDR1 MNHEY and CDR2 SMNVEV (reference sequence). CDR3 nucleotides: TGTGCCAGCACCCCCCTAGCGGCGCCCTACGAGCAGTACTTC. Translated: CASTPLAAPYEQYF.

The CDR3: CASSPKPPEVVSYEQYF. The DNA of the CDR3 is TGTGCCAGCAGCCCAAAACCGCCGGAGGTCGTCTCCTACGAGCAGTACTTC. V is TRBV21-1 and J is TRBJ2-7; TRBD2 is taken as the D call from the table, unchecked against the DNA. TRBV21-1 is classified as a pseudogene. This CDR3 has 17 residues.

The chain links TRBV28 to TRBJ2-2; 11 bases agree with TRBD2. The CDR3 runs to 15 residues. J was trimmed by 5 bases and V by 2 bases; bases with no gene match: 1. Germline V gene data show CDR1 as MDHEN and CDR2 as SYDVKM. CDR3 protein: CASSLLAGGTGELFF. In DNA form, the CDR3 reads TGTGCCAGCAGTTTACTAGCGGGAGGAACCGGGGAGCTGTTTTTT.

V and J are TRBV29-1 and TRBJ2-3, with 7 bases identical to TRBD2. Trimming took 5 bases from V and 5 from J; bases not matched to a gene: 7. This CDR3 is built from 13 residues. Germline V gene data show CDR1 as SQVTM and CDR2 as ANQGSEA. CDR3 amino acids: CSVLTGGQDTQYF. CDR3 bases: TGCAGCGTTTTGACGGGAGGTCAAGATACGCAGTATTTT.

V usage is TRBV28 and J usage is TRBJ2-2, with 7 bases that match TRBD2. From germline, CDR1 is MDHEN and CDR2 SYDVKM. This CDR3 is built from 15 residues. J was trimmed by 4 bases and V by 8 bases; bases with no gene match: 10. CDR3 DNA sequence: TGTGCCAGCCTGGGCGGGAGCTTCCGCACCGGGGAGCTGTTTTTT. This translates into CASLGGSFRTGELFF.

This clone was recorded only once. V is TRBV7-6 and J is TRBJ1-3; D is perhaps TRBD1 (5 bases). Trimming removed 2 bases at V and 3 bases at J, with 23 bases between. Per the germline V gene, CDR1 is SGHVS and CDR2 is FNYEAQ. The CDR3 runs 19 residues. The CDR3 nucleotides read TGTGCCAGCAGCTTATTCACCGATTTCATAAAAGACAGTGGAAACACCATATATTTT. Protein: CASSLFTDFIKDSGNTIYF.

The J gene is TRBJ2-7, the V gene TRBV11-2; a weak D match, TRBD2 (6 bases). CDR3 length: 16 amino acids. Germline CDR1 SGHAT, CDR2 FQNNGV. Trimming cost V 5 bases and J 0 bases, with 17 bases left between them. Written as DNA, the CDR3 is TGTGCCAGCAGCGGGAGGAAGGACCTCAACTCCTACGAGCAGTACTTC. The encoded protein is CASSGRKDLNSYEQYF.

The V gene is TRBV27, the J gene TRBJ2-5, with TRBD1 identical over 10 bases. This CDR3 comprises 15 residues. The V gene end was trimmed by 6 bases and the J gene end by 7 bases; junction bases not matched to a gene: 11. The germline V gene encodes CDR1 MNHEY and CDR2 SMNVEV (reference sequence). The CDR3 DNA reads TGTGCCAGCAGCCCGGACAGGGGGTCTAGGGGGACCCAGTACTTC. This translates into CASSPDRGSRGTQYF.